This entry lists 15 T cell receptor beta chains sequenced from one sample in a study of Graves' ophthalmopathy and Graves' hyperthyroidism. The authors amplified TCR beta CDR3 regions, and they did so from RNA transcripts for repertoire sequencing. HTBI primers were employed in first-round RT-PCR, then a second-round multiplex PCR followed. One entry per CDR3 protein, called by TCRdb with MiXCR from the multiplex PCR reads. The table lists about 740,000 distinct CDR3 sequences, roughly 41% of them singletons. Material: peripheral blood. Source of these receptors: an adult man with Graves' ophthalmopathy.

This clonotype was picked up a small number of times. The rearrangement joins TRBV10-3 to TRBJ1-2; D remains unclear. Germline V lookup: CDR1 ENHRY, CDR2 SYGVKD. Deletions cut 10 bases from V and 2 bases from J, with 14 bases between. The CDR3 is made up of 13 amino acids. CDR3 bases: TGTGCCAGCATGGGAACGGTGAACTATGGCTACACCTTC. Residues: CASMGTVNYGYTF.

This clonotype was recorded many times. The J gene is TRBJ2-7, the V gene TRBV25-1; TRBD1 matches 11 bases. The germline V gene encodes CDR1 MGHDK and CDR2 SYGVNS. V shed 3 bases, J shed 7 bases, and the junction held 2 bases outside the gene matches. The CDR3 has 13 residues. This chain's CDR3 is CASSEDRGQEQYF. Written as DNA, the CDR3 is TGTGCCAGCAGTGAGGACAGGGGGCAGGAGCAGTACTTC.

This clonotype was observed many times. Here the CDR3 DNA reads TGTGCCAGCAGCCAAGACAGGGTCGCGGAGACCCAGTACTTC. Protein: CASSQDRVAETQYF. V and J are TRBV7-2 and TRBJ2-5, with 7 bases lining up with TRBD1. There are 14 residues in the CDR3. The germline V gene encodes CDR1 SGHTA and CDR2 FQGNSA. J lost 5 bases, V lost 5 bases, and 8 bases had no gene match.

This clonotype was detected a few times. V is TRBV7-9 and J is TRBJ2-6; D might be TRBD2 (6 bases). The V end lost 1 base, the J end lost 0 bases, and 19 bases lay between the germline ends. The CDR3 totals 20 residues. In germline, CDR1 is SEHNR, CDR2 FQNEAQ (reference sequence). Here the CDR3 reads CASSLDGGGASLSGANVLTF. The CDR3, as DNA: TGTGCCAGCAGCTTAGATGGTGGCGGGGCCTCGCTCTCTGGGGCCAACGTCCTGACTTTC.

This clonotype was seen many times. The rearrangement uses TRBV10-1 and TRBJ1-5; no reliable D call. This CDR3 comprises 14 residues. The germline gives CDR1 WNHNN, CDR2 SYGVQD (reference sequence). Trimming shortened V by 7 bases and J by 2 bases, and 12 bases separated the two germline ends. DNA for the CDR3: TGCGCCAGCACGGTCGGATGGGGCAATCAGCCCCAGCATTTT. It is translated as CASTVGWGNQPQHF.

CDR3 bases: TGTGCCAGCGGAAAGACTAGCAGTGGCGAGCTGTTTTTT. Amino acids: CASGKTSSGELFF. The rearrangement joins TRBV7-9 to TRBJ2-2, with 7 bases lining up with TRBD2. CDR3 size: 13 residues. The germline CDR1 and CDR2 sequences are SEHNR and FQNEAQ (reference sequence). The V and J ends lost 8 bases and 11 bases, in that order; junction bases with no gene match: 11.

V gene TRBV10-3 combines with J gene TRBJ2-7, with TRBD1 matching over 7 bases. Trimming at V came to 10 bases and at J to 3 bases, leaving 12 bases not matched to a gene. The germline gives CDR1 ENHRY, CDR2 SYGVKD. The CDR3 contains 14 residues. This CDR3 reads CASMGDRPYYEQYF. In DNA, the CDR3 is TGTGCCAGCATGGGGGACAGACCGTACTACGAGCAGTACTTC.

The DNA of the CDR3 is TGCAGTGCTCCGGCCAAGGGGGTCGAGCAGTACTTC. It translates to CSAPAKGVEQYF. The chain uses TRBV20-1 and TRBJ2-7; D might be TRBD1 (6 bases). The V gene lost 5 bases and the J gene lost 6 bases, with 14 bases spanning the gap. This CDR3 has 12 residues. The V gene's germline CDR1 is DFQATT and CDR2 SNEGSKA (reference sequence).

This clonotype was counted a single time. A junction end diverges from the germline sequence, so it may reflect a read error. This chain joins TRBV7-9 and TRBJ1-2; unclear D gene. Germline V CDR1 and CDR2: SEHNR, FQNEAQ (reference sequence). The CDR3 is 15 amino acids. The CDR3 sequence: CASSVATRTASGNTF. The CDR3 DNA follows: TGTGCCAGCAGCGTAGCTACGAGGACCGCGAGTGGAAACACCTTC.

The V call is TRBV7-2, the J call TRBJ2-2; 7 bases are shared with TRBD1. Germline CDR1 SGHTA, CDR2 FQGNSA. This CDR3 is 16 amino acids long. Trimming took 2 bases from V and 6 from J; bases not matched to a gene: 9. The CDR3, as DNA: TGTGCCAGCAGCTTACGCGGCAGGGGGTCTTCCGGGGAGCTGTTTTTT. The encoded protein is CASSLRGRGSSGELFF.

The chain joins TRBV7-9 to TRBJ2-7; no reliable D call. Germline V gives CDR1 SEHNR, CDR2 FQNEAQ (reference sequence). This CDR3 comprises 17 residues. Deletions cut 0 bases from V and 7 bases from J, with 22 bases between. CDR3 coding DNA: TGTGCCAGCAGCTTAGCTGCCAGGTCTAGTGGGGTTCGGGAGCAGTACTTC. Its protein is CASSLAARSSGVREQYF.

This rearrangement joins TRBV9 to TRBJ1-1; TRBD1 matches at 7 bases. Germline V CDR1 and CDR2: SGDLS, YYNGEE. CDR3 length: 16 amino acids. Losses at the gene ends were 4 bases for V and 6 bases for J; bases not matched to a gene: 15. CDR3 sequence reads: CASSQTETGVLSEAFF. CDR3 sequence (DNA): TGTGCCAGCAGCCAAACCGAAACAGGGGTTTTGTCTGAAGCTTTCTTT.

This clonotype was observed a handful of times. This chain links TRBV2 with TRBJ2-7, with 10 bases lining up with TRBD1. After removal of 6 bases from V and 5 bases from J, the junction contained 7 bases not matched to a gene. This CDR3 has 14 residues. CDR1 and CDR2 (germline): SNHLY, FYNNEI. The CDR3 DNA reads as TGTGCCAGCAGCAGGGGACAGGGGATGAACGAGCAGTACTTC. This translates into CASSRGQGMNEQYF.

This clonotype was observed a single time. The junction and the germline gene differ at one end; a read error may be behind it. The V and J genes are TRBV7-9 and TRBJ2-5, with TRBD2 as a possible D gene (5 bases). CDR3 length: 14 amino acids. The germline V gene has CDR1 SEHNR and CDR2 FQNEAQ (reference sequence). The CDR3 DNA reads TGTGCCACCAGCAGAGAGAAGACGGGGTGGACCCAGTACTTC. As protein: CATSREKTGWTQYF.

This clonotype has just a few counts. CDR3 nucleotide sequence: TGTGCCAGCAGAGAACTAGCTTTCGAGCAGTACTTC. Its protein is CASRELAFEQYF. J is TRBJ2-7 and V is TRBV25-1, with D possibly being TRBD2 (6 bases). The germline V and J ends were trimmed by 6 bases and 6 bases, with 12 bases remaining between them. Germline loops: CDR1 MGHDK, CDR2 SYGVNS. The CDR3 length is 12 residues.